This record concerns one T cell receptor (beta chain) sequence. Its antigen is unknown. The data were taken from a study of blood T cells in healthy people across ages. Study-wide results and limits: Lack of knowledge of donor CMV status possibly confounded expanded clonotype changes. TCR beta diversity tracked closely with naive T cell percentage.

A second about 6 to 12 cycle PCR used barcoded and J-beta primers. A minimum of 2.5 million CDR3-containing paired-end reads was obtained for each sample. TCRdb reanalysed the 5' RACE reads using MiXCR and keeps one entry per CDR3 protein. The top ten clones hold approximately 12% of a sample with about 620,000 distinct CDR3 sequences, roughly half of them seen once. The specimen sequenced was blood. This receptor was taken from a woman older than 75 in good health.

CDR3 amino acids: CSVEGVQSRDEQFF. The CDR3 DNA reads as TGCAGCGTTGAAGGGGTCCAAAGTAGAGATGAGCAGTTCTTC. This sequence joins TRBV29-1 and TRBJ2-1; D is ambiguous. The CDR3 loop spans 14 amino acids. Trimming left V 1 base short and J 8 bases short, with 15 bases between. Germline CDR1 is SQVTM and CDR2 is ANQGSEA.